A single sample gave rise to the 22 T cell receptor beta chains below, sequenced in a study of T cells in Graves' hyperthyroidism and ophthalmopathy. TCR beta CDR3 regions were amplified from RNA. In the first-round RT-PCR of the TCR CDR3, the HTBI primer set was used. TCRdb passed the multiplex PCR reads through MiXCR, listing each CDR3 protein once. The data show about half a million distinct CDR3 sequences, around 20% seen once. The sequenced sample was blood. The receptor source for this set is a man between 18 and 29 years old with Graves' hyperthyroidism.

This clonotype was seen repeatedly, ten times or more. The J gene is TRBJ2-7, the V gene TRBV10-1; D gene unclear. The ends were cut back, 3 bases at V and 5 bases at J, with 2 bases in the middle. The CDR3 spans 10 residues. Germline V lookup: CDR1 WNHNN, CDR2 SYGVQD (reference sequence). As DNA, the CDR3 is TGCGCCAGCAGTGATCACGAGCAGTACTTC. It encodes CASSDHEQYF.

As concerns this clonotype: This may be a read error: a much more frequent sequence differs by one nucleotide. The chain is built from TRBV13 and TRBJ1-1; D call uncertain. Germline V gene data show CDR1 as PRHDT and CDR2 as FYEKMQ (reference sequence). The CDR3 runs to 13 residues. The chain's CDR3 is CVSSLVLQTEAFF. DNA of the CDR3: TGTGTCAGCAGCTTAGTCCTACAGACTGAAGCTTTCTTT.

This clonotype was seen repeatedly, ten times or more. The genes are TRBV9 and TRBJ2-7, with D unresolved. Between the trimmed V and J ends, which lost 0 bases and 5 bases, there was a span of 9 bases. The CDR3 spans 13 residues. Germline V gene data show CDR1 as SGDLS and CDR2 as YYNGEE. The DNA of the CDR3 is TGTGCCAGCAGCGTAGGAGTAAGGGACGAGCAGTACTTC. Translation: CASSVGVRDEQYF.

This clonotype was detected many times. The chain recombines TRBV5-1 with TRBJ1-2, with a tentative D call TRBD1 (5 bases). Trimming pared 5 bases from V and 4 bases from J, leaving 15 bases between. Germline lookup yields CDR1 SGHRS and CDR2 YFSETQ. The CDR3 consists of 14 residues. In DNA, the CDR3 is TGCGCCAGCAGTTGGTGGGGCCATATCTATGGCTACACCTTC. Protein: CASSWWGHIYGYTF.

The chain carries TRBV28 and TRBJ1-5; D is uncertain. This CDR3 region has 16 residues. Germline CDR1 is MDHEN and CDR2 is SYDVKM. V lost 3 bases and J lost 0, with 12 bases in between. The CDR3 sequence: CASSFEEPLSNQPQHF. DNA for the CDR3: TGTGCCAGCAGTTTCGAGGAGCCCCTTAGCAATCAGCCCCAGCATTTT.

This clonotype came up many times. The chain combines TRBV9 with TRBJ2-5; tentative D call: TRBD2 (6 bases). In germline, CDR1 is SGDLS, CDR2 YYNGEE. The CDR3 contains 15 residues. V was clipped by 4 bases and J by 2 bases, with 15 bases between them. The CDR3, as DNA: TGTGCCAGCAGCTTAACAGCGGGCCTTCAAGAGACCCAGTACTTC. It specifies CASSLTAGLQETQYF.

This chain connects TRBV5-4 to TRBJ1-1; 7 nucleotides agree with TRBD1. Trimming removed 1 base from V and 5 bases from J; junction bases left unmatched: 17. CDR1 is SGHNT and CDR2 is YYREEE in the germline V gene (reference sequence). The CDR3 length is 18 residues. CDR3 nucleotides: TGTGCCAGCAGCTTGAAGGTTGGAGACAGGGCCGGACAAACTGAAGCTTTCTTT. Translation: CASSLKVGDRAGQTEAFF.

The rearrangement joins TRBV29-1 to TRBJ2-2; 7 bases match TRBD2. CDR3 length equals 15 residues. The ends lost 3 bases at V and 3 bases at J; junction bases unmatched: 7. Per germline, CDR1 SQVTM and CDR2 ANQGSEA. Here the CDR3 reads CSVEGGFADTGELFF. For the CDR3, the DNA is TGCAGCGTTGAGGGAGGGTTCGCGGACACCGGGGAGCTGTTTTTT.

This clonotype was seen many times. The J gene is TRBJ1-1, the V gene TRBV19, with TRBD1 identical over 9 bases. The germline CDR1 and CDR2 sequences are LNHDA and SQIVND (reference sequence). This CDR3 contains 15 residues. V dropped 5 bases and J dropped 5; count of bases not matched to a gene: 9. The CDR3 region is CASSGTGQGETEAFF. The CDR3 nucleotides are TGTGCCAGTAGTGGTACGGGACAGGGAGAAACTGAAGCTTTCTTT.

J is TRBJ1-1 and V is TRBV30, with D uncertain. Germline-derived CDR1 and CDR2 are GTSNPN and SVGIG (reference sequence). The CDR3 runs 10 residues. V was cut by 5 bases and J by 8 bases, with 9 bases left in between. The CDR3 bases are TGTGCCTGGGCGAGGCAGGAAGCTTTCTTT. Translating gives CAWARQEAFF.

This clonotype was seen many times. For the CDR3, the DNA is TGTGCCAGCAGTACCCGGGACAGGGGAGAGACCCAGTACTTC. This sequence encodes CASSTRDRGETQYF. This chain links TRBV12-3 or TRBV12-4 with TRBJ2-5, with 10 bases aligning to TRBD1. This CDR3 has 14 amino acids. The J segment lost 4 bases and the V segment lost 5 bases, leaving 4 bases of the junction unmatched.

This clonotype was found many times. V gene TRBV5-1 combines with J gene TRBJ1-1, with D tentatively TRBD1 (6 bases). CDR1 and CDR2 from the germline V gene are SGHRS and YFSETQ. V dropped 5 bases and J dropped 3 bases, with 23 bases sitting between them. This CDR3 is built from 17 residues. The chain's CDR3 is CASSPTGPSPRDTEAFF. In DNA, the CDR3 is TGCGCCAGCAGTCCGACAGGACCTTCACCCCGGGACACTGAAGCTTTCTTT.

This clonotype was seen ten or more times. The J gene is TRBJ1-3, the V gene TRBV6-5; D might be TRBD1 (6 bases). The V gene lost 0 bases and the J gene lost 4 bases, with 13 bases spanning the gap. This CDR3 is built from 16 residues. Germline CDR1 is MNHEY and CDR2 is SVGAGI. CDR3 region: CASSYSGPGEGNTIYF. CDR3 DNA sequence: TGTGCCAGCAGTTACTCGGGTCCAGGGGAAGGAAACACCATATATTTT.

This clonotype was detected ten times or more. The rearrangement uses TRBV6-1 and TRBJ1-2; weak D call: TRBD1 (5 bases). This CDR3 is 13 amino acids long. The V end lost 2 bases, the J end lost 4 bases, and 8 bases lay between the germline ends. Per germline, CDR1 MNHNS and CDR2 SASEGT. CDR3 in amino acids: CASSESRGYGYTF. CDR3 in DNA: TGTGCCAGCAGTGAAAGTAGGGGCTATGGCTACACCTTC.

The chain joins TRBV5-1 to TRBJ1-5; 12 bases agree with TRBD1. CDR3 length: 19 residues. V dropped 0 bases and J dropped 2; count of bases not matched to a gene: 9. Per the germline V gene, CDR1 is SGHRS and CDR2 is YFSETQ. Written as DNA, the CDR3 is TGCGCCAGCAGCTTGGAACCGGGACAGGGGGCGCCTGGCAATCAGCCCCAGCATTTT. It yields the protein CASSLEPGQGAPGNQPQHF.

This clonotype showed up just a few times. This sequence joins TRBV12-3 or TRBV12-4 and TRBJ1-5; D perhaps matches TRBD1 (5 bases). The CDR3 contains 14 residues. Trimming pared 4 bases from V and 4 bases from J, leaving 11 bases between. CDR3 protein: CASSSLGVNQPQHF. CDR3 coding DNA: TGTGCCAGCAGTTCGTTGGGGGTAAATCAGCCCCAGCATTTT.

This clonotype came up many times. The chain has TRBV5-1 and TRBJ1-1; no clear D. The CDR3 covers 14 residues. The germline V gene has CDR1 SGHRS and CDR2 YFSETQ. The germline V and J ends were trimmed by 0 bases and 4 bases, with 10 bases remaining between them. CDR3 in DNA: TGCGCCAGCAGCTTGGAATTGAGCGGCACTGAAGCTTTCTTT. Protein product: CASSLELSGTEAFF.

Many counts were recorded for this clonotype. This chain links TRBV5-1 with TRBJ1-1; D not resolved. The V gene lost 5 bases and the J gene lost 0 bases, with 11 bases spanning the gap. From germline, CDR1 is SGHRS and CDR2 YFSETQ. The CDR3 loop spans 14 amino acids. Here the CDR3 reads CASRPYGLNTEAFF. The CDR3 DNA reads as TGCGCCAGCAGGCCTTACGGGTTGAACACTGAAGCTTTCTTT.

The chain is built from TRBV6-1 and TRBJ1-1; D unclear. Trimming removed 6 bases at V and 4 bases at J, with 15 bases between. The length of the CDR3 is 14 residues. Germline CDR1 reads MNHNS; CDR2 reads SASEGT. The CDR3 DNA sequence: TGTGCCAGCAGGGCCCACCCGCGGAGCACTGAAGCTTTCTTT. Protein: CASRAHPRSTEAFF.

This clonotype was detected many times. The chain links TRBV10-3 to TRBJ1-5; D gene uncertain. This CDR3 region has 9 residues. Germline CDR1 is ENHRY and CDR2 is SYGVKD. Trimming cost V 11 bases and J 5 bases, with 4 bases left between them. The CDR3 loop reads CASYQPQHF. The CDR3, as DNA: TGTGCCTCCTATCAGCCCCAGCATTTT.

This clonotype was counted ten times or more. The chain recombines TRBV28 with TRBJ2-7; tentatively, D is TRBD2 (6 bases). CDR1 and CDR2 from the germline V gene are MDHEN and SYDVKM. The length of the CDR3 is 15 residues. Trimming left V 6 bases short and J 2 bases short, with 17 bases between. The CDR3 DNA sequence: TGTGCCAGCAGCTCGCCGGGACGGGGGACCTACGAGCAGTACTTC. Protein product: CASSSPGRGTYEQYF.

For this clonotype: A clone one base away is much larger, so this may be a read error. CDR3 coding DNA: TGTGCCTGCAGCTATCGGACACTACGTGTTTACGAGCAGTACTTC. It translates to CACSYRTLRVYEQYF. V and J are TRBV7-3 and TRBJ2-7; the D gene is possibly TRBD1 (5 bases). Germline V gene lookup returns CDR1 SGHTA and CDR2 FQGTGA. This CDR3 is built from 15 residues.